This TCR beta chain was identified during a study of blood T cell repertoires in COVID-19. As for the study in general: Spain, Italy and the United States supplied samples that represented acute and convalescent COVID-19. Sources were T cells, B-cell-depleted T cells, or PBMCs; the material itself was cDNA or gDNA.

The CDR3 totals 16 residues. Per the germline V gene, CDR1 is SGHVS and CDR2 is FNYEAQ. The V segment lost 1 base and the J segment 8 bases; nucleotides outside the gene matches: 8. Authors' data handling: Scientists estimated how many nucleated cells there were by amplifying reference gene primers. Measured with immunoSEQ multiplex PCR; TCRdb has only the in-frame clones, and not every one. D and trimming were read from the DNA, whereas the V and J calls and clone size are those reported in that table. The sample includes 130,000 to 150,000 clones, 70% to 90% seen only once; the top ten take approximately 8%.

This receptor was identified in a woman aged 55 to 70 with COVID-19, enrolled during active disease. V and J are TRBV7-6 and TRBJ1-6; 7 bases align to TRBD1. Sequencing was performed on peripheral blood. In DNA form, the CDR3 reads TGTGCCAGCAGCTTAGGGGCGACAGGGTACGATTCACCCCTCCACTTT. Protein product: CASSLGATGYDSPLHF.